This T cell receptor beta chain was obtained from a study of blood T cell repertoires in COVID-19. On the study more broadly: The study drew acute and convalescent COVID-19 samples from the United States, Italy and Spain.

Clones were read by immunoSEQ multiplex PCR, and TCRdb kept only the in-frame ones, dropping some. The sample contains about 340,000 clones, around 82% of which appear only once. Germline V lookup: CDR1 SGHNT, CDR2 YYREEE (reference sequence). Trimming took 3 bases from V and 8 from J; bases not matched to a gene: 14. This CDR3 has 16 amino acids. This clonotype originated in a young man with active or convalescent COVID-19. The gene calls are TRBV5-4 and TRBJ1-2; 9 bases fit TRBD1. What was sequenced was peripheral blood. The CDR3 sequence: CASSSAGTGIMRGYTF. CDR3 DNA sequence: TGTGCCAGCAGCTCGGCCGGGACAGGGATTATGAGGGGCTACACCTTC. Looking up the rest from reference TRBV5-4 and TRBJ1-2 gives the full variable domain: ETGVTQSPTHLIKTRGQQVTLRCSSQSGHNTVSWYQQALGQGPQFIFQYYREEENGRGNFPPRFSGLQFPNYSSELNVNALELDDSALYLCASSSAGTGIMRGYTFGSGTRLTVV.